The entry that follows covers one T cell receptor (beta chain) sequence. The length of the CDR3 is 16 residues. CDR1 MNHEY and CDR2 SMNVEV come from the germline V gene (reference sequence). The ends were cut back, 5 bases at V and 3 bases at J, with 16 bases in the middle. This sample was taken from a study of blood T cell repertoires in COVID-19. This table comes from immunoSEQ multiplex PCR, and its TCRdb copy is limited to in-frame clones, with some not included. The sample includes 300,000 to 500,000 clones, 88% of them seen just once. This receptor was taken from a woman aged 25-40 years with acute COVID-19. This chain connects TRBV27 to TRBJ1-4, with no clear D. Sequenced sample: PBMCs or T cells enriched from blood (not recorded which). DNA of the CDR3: TGTGCCAGCAGTCCCCTAGGCCGGGAGTCTAATGAAAAACTGTTTTTT. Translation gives CASSPLGRESNEKLFF.